A selection of T cell receptor beta chains follows, all from one sample in a study of tumor and adjacent non-tumor tissue in lung cancer. TCRdb analysed the multiplex PCR reads with MiXCR anew, one entry per CDR3 protein. The data show 70,000 to 95,000 distinct CDR3 sequences, over 65% seen once. Sequencing used distant non-tumor lung tissue. The receptors derive from an older man with non-small cell lung cancer. The CDR3 runs from the conserved cysteine through the conserved F or W. D genes are given only for firm matches. Expanded clones are given a class, and other clones once, few, many or no size at all.

CDR3aa,CDR3nt,abundance,d_gene,j_gene,v_gene
CASSEVETRYGYTF,TGTGCCAGCTCTGAGGTCGAGACACGCTATGGCTACACCTTC,-,-,TRBJ1-2,TRBV28
CASSYSPARTDAFF,TGTGCCAGCAGTTACAGCCCCGCGAGGACTGATGCTTTCTTT,-,-,TRBJ1-1,TRBV6-5
CASSSLPGKGGSPLHF,TGTGCCAGCAGCTCCCTTCCGGGAAAAGGAGGATCACCGCTCCACTTT,-,-,TRBJ1-6,TRBV11-3
CASSQDGTFAYEQYF,TGCGCCAGCAGCCAAGATGGGACCTTCGCCTACGAGCAGTACTTC,many,-,TRBJ2-7,TRBV4-1
CASGQIRASEQYF,TGTGCCAGTGGACAGATCAGAGCGTCCGAGCAGTACTTC,many,-,TRBJ2-7,TRBV28
CAGRGQTNYGYTF,TGTGCCGGCAGAGGACAAACTAACTATGGCTACACCTTC,-,-,TRBJ1-2,TRBV7-9
CSAIAGSDYEQYF,TGCAGTGCTATCGCCGGGAGCGACTACGAGCAGTACTTC,few,-,TRBJ2-7,TRBV20-1
CARSALSYEQYF,TGTGCCAGAAGCGCGCTATCCTACGAGCAGTACTTC,-,-,TRBJ2-7,TRBV28
CSVGDFGVYNGQFF,TGCAGCGTTGGAGATTTTGGGGTGTACAATGGGCAGTTCTTC,-,-,TRBJ2-1,TRBV29-1
CASTLDQGASYEQYF,TGTGCCAGCACCCTAGATCAGGGGGCCTCCTACGAGCAGTACTTC,few,TRBD1,TRBJ2-7,TRBV11-2